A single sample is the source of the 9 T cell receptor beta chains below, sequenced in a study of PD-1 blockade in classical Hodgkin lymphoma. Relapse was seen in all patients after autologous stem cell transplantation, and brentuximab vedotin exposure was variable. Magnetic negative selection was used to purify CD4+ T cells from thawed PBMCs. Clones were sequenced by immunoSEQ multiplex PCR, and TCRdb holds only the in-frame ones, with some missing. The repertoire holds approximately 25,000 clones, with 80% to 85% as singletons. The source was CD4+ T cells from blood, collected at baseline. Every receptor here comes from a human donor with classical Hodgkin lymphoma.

CDR3 sequence: CASSAEWGSKEQYF. CDR3 nucleotide sequence: TGTGCCAGCAGCGCCGAGTGGGGCTCTAAGGAGCAGTACTTC. The chain joins TRBV7-9 to TRBJ2-7; weak D call: TRBD1 (5 bases). Per germline, CDR1 SEHNR and CDR2 FQNEAQ (reference sequence). V was shortened by 5 bases and J by 7 bases, with 18 bases between the two germline ends. The CDR3 runs to 14 residues.

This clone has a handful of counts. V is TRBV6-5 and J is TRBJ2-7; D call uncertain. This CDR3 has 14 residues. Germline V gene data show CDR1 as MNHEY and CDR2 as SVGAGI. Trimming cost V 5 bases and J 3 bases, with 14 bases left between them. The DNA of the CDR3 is TGTGCCAGCAGTCGTCCCGGGTCCCGCTACGAGCAGTACTTC. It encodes CASSRPGSRYEQYF.

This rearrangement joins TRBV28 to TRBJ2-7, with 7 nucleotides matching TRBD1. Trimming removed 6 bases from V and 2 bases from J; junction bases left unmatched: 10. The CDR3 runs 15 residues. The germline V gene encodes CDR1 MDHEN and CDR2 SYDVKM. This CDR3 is CASSDARDRAYEQYF. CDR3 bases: TGTGCCAGCAGCGACGCCCGAGACAGGGCCTACGAGCAGTACTTC.

CDR3 in DNA: TGTGCCAGCAACCCCGGGACGCACGTCTATGGCTACACCTTC. Its protein product is CASNPGTHVYGYTF. V and J are TRBV7-2 and TRBJ1-2; weak D call: TRBD1 (5 bases). Germline values: CDR1 SGHTA, CDR2 FQGNSA. The length of the CDR3 is 14 residues. V lost 7 bases and J 4 bases, leaving 16 bases between the germline ends.

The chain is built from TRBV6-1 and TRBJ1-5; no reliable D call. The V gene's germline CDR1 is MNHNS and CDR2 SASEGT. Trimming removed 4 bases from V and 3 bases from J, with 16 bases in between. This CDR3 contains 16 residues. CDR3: CASSVLGIGDNQPQHF. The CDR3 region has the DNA TGTGCCAGCAGTGTGTTAGGAATTGGTGACAATCAGCCCCAGCATTTT.

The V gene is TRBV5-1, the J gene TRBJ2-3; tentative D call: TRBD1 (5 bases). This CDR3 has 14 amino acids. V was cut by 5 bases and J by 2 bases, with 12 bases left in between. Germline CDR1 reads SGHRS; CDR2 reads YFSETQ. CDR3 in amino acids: CASRVRVDTDTQYF. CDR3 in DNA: TGCGCCAGCAGGGTCAGGGTTGACACAGATACGCAGTATTTT. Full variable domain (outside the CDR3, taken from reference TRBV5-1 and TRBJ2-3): KAGVTQTPRYLIKTRGQQVTLSCSPISGHRSVSWYQQTPGQGLQFLFEYFSETQRNKGNFPGRFSGRQFSNSRSEMNVSTLELGDSALYLCASRVRVDTDTQYFGPGTRLTVL.

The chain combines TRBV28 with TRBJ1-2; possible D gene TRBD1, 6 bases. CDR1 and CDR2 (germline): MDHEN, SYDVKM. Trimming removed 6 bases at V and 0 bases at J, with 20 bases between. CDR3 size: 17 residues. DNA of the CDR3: TGTGCCAGCAGCCAAGGGGGGTTCGGGGCCGCTAACTATGGCTACACCTTC. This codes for CASSQGGFGAANYGYTF.

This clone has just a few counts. CDR3 region: CASSLWGQGGTEAFF. CDR3 nucleotides: TGCGCCAGCAGCTTGTGGGGGCAGGGCGGGACTGAAGCTTTCTTT. The genes are TRBV5-1 and TRBJ1-1, with D possibly matching TRBD1 (6 bases). CDR3 length: 15 amino acids. Trimming shortened V by 1 base and J by 5 bases, and 15 bases separated the two germline ends. Per the germline V gene, CDR1 is SGHRS and CDR2 is YFSETQ.

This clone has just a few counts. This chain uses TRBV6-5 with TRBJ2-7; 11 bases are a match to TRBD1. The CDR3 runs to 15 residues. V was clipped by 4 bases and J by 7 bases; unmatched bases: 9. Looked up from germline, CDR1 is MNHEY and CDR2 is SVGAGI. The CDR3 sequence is CASSLLGQGAQEQYF. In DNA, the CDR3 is TGTGCCAGCAGTTTACTCGGACAGGGGGCGCAAGAGCAGTACTTC.